These 11 T cell receptor beta chains originate from one sample sequenced in a study of blood T cell repertoires in COVID-19. Using immunoSEQ multiplex PCR, the repertoire was profiled, and TCRdb retains in-frame clones only, with some absent. The sample yields about 300,000 clones, roughly 90% seen once. The specimen sequenced was peripheral blood. These receptors were collected from a man aged 40-49 years with acute or convalescent COVID-19.

The rearrangement links TRBV18 to TRBJ1-4; D uncertain. Germline-derived CDR1 and CDR2 are KGHSH and LQKENI. V dropped 6 bases and J dropped 0 bases, with 8 bases sitting between them. The CDR3 consists of 14 residues. In DNA, the CDR3 is TGTGCCAGCTCGCCTATTTCAACTAATGAAAAACTGTTTTTT. Its translation is CASSPISTNEKLFF.

The chain carries TRBV2 and TRBJ1-2; D is possibly TRBD1 (5 bases). Germline-derived CDR1 and CDR2 are SNHLY and FYNNEI. V gave up 3 bases and J gave up 1 base, with 6 bases separating them. This CDR3 contains 13 residues. CDR3 sequence reads: CASSEDINYGYTF. In DNA, the CDR3 is TGTGCCAGCAGTGAGGACATTAACTATGGCTACACCTTC.

The chain uses TRBV25-1 and TRBJ1-2; D not resolved. The ends were cut back, 8 bases at V and 4 bases at J, with 11 bases in the middle. Germline CDR1 reads MGHDK; CDR2 reads SYGVNS. This CDR3 has 12 amino acids. The CDR3 coding sequence is TGTGCCAGCTCCCCGACGGGCTATGGCTACACCTTC. Its translation: CASSPTGYGYTF.

The chain uses TRBV3-1 (or the pseudogene TRBV3-2) and TRBJ2-1, with D hard to call. The CDR3 is 12 amino acids. Germline assignment: CDR1 LGHDT and CDR2 YNNKEL (reference sequence). V dropped 2 bases and J dropped 6 bases, with 5 bases sitting between them. DNA of the CDR3: TGTGCCAGCAGCCAATTTCGCAATGAGCAGTTCTTC. Translating gives CASSQFRNEQFF.

This chain links TRBV6-5 with TRBJ1-5, with D uncertain. CDR1 is MNHEY, CDR2 SVGAGI, per germline. The CDR3 sequence is 12 residues long. Trimming left V 7 bases short and J 6 bases short, with 10 bases between. The CDR3 DNA is TGTGCCAGCACTTCGGTTGGTCAGCCCCAGCATTTT. Protein product: CASTSVGQPQHF.

This chain joins TRBV5-4 and TRBJ2-3; 9 positions match TRBD2. This CDR3 is built from 16 residues. Trimming took 1 base from V and 1 from J; bases not matched to a gene: 4. CDR1 is SGHNT, CDR2 YYREEE, per germline (reference sequence). The CDR3 is CASSLLQRGGTDTQYF. CDR3 sequence (DNA): TGTGCCAGCAGCTTGTTGCAGCGGGGGGGCACAGATACGCAGTATTTT.

This chain uses TRBV15 with TRBJ2-1; 7 bases are shared with TRBD1. J gave up 8 bases and V 2 bases, and 3 bases lay outside the gene matches. Germline values: CDR1 LNHNV, CDR2 YYDKDF (reference sequence). This CDR3 is 13 amino acids long. CDR3: CATSRRQGYEQFF. For the CDR3, the DNA is TGTGCCACCAGCAGAAGACAGGGATATGAGCAGTTCTTC. The full variable domain, rest sourced from reference TRBV15 and TRBJ2-1, is DAMVIQNPRYQVTQFGKPVTLSCSQTLNHNVMYWYQQKSSQAPKLLFHYYDKDFNNEADTPDNFQSRRPNTSFCFLDIRSPGLGDTAMYLCATSRRQGYEQFFGPGTRLTVL.

The rearrangement uses TRBV2 and TRBJ1-1, with no clear D. This CDR3 is built from 13 residues. CDR1 and CDR2 (germline): SNHLY, FYNNEI. V was clipped by 5 bases and J by 5 bases, with 12 bases between them. The CDR3 DNA follows: TGTGCCAGCAGTAAGGAATCGGGTACTGAAGCTTTCTTT. Protein: CASSKESGTEAFF.

V gene TRBV19 combines with J gene TRBJ2-7; weak D call: TRBD1 (5 bases). The germline V gene has CDR1 LNHDA and CDR2 SQIVND (reference sequence). V lost 3 bases, J lost 6 bases, and 15 bases lay in between. This CDR3 is built from 14 residues. DNA for the CDR3: TGTGCCAGTAGTATCGATAGGGGATCTGGCGAGCAGTACTTC. It translates to CASSIDRGSGEQYF.

The chain has TRBV2 and TRBJ2-3; 9 bases are a match to TRBD1. V lost 6 bases, J lost 4 bases, and 8 bases stayed unmatched. In germline, CDR1 is SNHLY, CDR2 FYNNEI. This CDR3 comprises 15 residues. The CDR3 DNA follows: TGTGCCAGCAGAGATAAGAACAGGGGGCCAGATACGCAGTATTTT. The encoded protein is CASRDKNRGPDTQYF.

The chain joins TRBV2 to TRBJ1-2, with 7 bases matching TRBD1. The CDR3 contains 12 residues. V lost 5 bases, J lost 8 bases, and 5 bases stayed unmatched. Germline loops: CDR1 SNHLY, CDR2 FYNNEI. This CDR3 reads CASSFTGEGYTF. The CDR3 nucleotides are TGTGCCAGCAGTTTCACAGGGGAAGGCTACACCTTC.